This TCR beta chain was recorded in a study of shared T cell receptors in the human thymus. V lost 5 bases and J lost 8, with 18 bases in between. This CDR3 contains 14 residues. CDR1 is SGHAT and CDR2 is FQNNGV in the germline V gene. Measured with immunoSEQ multiplex PCR; TCRdb has only the in-frame clones, and not every one. The repertoire holds 700,000 to 750,000 clones, with 70% to 90% as singletons. These data were also reused for a study on human thymus T cells. From that report: Samples came from healthy Finnish infants during open corrective cardiac surgery. Thymic material originated from resections removed in the course of corrective heart surgery. Seemingly biased V and J gene usage marked thymic and blood repertoires.

This TCR was recovered from a girl less than two years old with a congenital heart defect. Sequencing used thymocytes. The chain joins TRBV11-2 to TRBJ1-2; no clear D. In nucleotides, the CDR3 is TGTGCCAGCAGCGAACGGACCTCTAGGGAGGGCTACACCTTC. Amino acids: CASSERTSREGYTF.